This T cell receptor beta chain was sequenced during a study of T cells in localized non-small cell lung cancer. The CDR3 length is 18 residues. Germline-derived CDR1 and CDR2 are MDHEN and SYDVKM. V lost 5 bases to trimming and J lost 6 bases; unmatched junction nucleotides: 16. Turning to this clone: Its matching antigen is unknown.

Profiling relied on immunoSEQ multiplex PCR, and the TCRdb table lists in-frame clones only, not all of them. The sample has 2,500 to 3,000 clones, 20% to 25% seen once. Study-level findings and limits: Of the tissues analyzed, uninvolved adjacent lung showed maximal T cell clonality, greater than tumor. Longer survival (overall) was linked to higher T cell density in blood. Out of the top 100 tumor clones, a median approximately 57 were seen in adjacent lung. Heterogeneity is still possible, as just one tumor region was sequenced.

The chain couples TRBV28 to TRBJ2-7, with TRBD2 matching 13 bases. The sample was lung tumor tissue, taken before any cancer treatment. This clonotype originated in a male donor aged 60 or older with stage I lung adenocarcinoma. The DNA of the CDR3 is TGTGCCAGCAGTGACGTCAAGCGGAGACTAGCGGGAGGCGGCGAGCAGTACTTC. It codes for CASSDVKRRLAGGGEQYF.